This TCR beta chain stems from a study of T cell responses to AZD1222 COVID-19 vaccine. Generated by immunoSEQ multiplex PCR, the TCRdb table keeps only in-frame clones and is missing some. The table lists about 150,000 clones, roughly 90% of them singletons, with under 20% in the top ten. Trimming removed 3 bases at V and 8 bases at J, with 10 bases between. The CDR3 contains 12 residues. This receptor was identified in an adult in good health. This rearrangement joins TRBV12-3 or TRBV12-4 to TRBJ1-1; no clear D. Material: peripheral blood, obtained on day 0 of AZD1222 vaccination. The CDR3 DNA reads TGTGCCAGCAGTTTCGGGGTCCCGGAAGCTTTCTTT. Its translation: CASSFGVPEAFF.